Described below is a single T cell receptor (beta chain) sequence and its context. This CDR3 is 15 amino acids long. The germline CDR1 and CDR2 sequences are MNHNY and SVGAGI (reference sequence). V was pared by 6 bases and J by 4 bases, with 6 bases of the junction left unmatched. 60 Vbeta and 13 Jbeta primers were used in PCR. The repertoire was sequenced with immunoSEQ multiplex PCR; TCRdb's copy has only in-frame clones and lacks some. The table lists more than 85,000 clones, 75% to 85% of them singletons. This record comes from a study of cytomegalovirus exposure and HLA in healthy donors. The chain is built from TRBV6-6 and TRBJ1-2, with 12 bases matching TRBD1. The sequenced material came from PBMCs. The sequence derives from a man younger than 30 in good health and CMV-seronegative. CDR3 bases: TGTGCCAGCAGGGCGGGACAGGGGGCTTTCTATGGCTACACCTTC. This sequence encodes CASRAGQGAFYGYTF.